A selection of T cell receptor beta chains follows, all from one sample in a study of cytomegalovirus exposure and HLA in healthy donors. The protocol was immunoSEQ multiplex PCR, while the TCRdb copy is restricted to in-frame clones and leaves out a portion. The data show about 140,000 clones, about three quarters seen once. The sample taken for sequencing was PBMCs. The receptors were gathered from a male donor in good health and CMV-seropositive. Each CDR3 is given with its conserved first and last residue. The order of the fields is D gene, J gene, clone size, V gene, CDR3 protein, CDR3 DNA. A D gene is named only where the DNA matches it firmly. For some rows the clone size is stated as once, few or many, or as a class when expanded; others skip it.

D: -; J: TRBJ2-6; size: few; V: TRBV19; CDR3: CASSIRGIVAGANVLTF; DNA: TGTGCCAGTAGTATAAGGGGGATAGTGGCTGGGGCCAACGTCCTGACTTTC
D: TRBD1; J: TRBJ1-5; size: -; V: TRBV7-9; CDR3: CASSLERTGLGNQPQHF; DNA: TGTGCCAGCAGCTTAGAAAGGACAGGGTTGGGCAATCAGCCCCAGCATTTT
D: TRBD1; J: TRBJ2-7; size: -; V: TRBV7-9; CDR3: CASSSGQGMGEQYF; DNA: TGTGCCAGCAGCTCGGGACAGGGCATGGGCGAGCAGTACTTC
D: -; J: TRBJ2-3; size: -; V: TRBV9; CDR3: CASSVGGQGLADTQYF; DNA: TGTGCCAGCAGCGTAGGGGGGCAGGGTTTGGCAGATACGCAGTATTTT
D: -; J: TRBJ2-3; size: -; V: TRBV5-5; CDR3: CASSPTSTDTQYF; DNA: TGTGCCAGCAGCCCGACTAGCACAGATACGCAGTATTTT
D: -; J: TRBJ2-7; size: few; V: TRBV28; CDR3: CASSLPNLGHEQYF; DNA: TGTGCCAGCAGCCTCCCGAACCTGGGCCACGAGCAGTACTTC
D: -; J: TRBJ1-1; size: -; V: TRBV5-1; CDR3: CASSLSQMNTEAFF; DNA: TGCGCCAGCAGCTTGAGTCAGATGAACACTGAAGCTTTCTTT
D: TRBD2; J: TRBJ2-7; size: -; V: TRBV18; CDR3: CASSPRGGYEQYF; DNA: TGTGCCAGCTCACCCCGGGGGGGCTACGAGCAGTACTTC
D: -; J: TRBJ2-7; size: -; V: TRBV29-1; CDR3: CSVEERGGYEQYF; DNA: TGCAGCGTTGAAGAGCGGGGCGGCTACGAGCAGTACTTC
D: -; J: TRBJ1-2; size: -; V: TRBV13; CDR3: CASSLGRGSSYGYTF; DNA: TGTGCCAGCAGCTTAGGCCGCGGATCCAGCTATGGCTACACCTTC